These T cell receptor beta chains were read from a single sample in a study of tumor-infiltrating lymphocytes in oesophageal squamous cell carcinoma. TCRdb passed the PCR reads through MiXCR, listing each CDR3 protein once. The repertoire includes 14,000 or so distinct CDR3 sequences, 50% of them detected once, and 16% sits in the top ten. Sequenced: esophageal tumor tissue. These receptors were taken from a male donor with esophageal squamous cell carcinoma. The CDR3 runs from the conserved cysteine through the conserved F or W. Fields, in order: CDR3 DNA, CDR3 protein, D gene, J gene, clone size, V gene. The D gene is left open where the match is weak. Clone size is not always given. Where it is, it says once, few, many or a class for expanded clones.

cdr3_nt: TGTGCCAGCAGCCATGGGACTAGCGGCTCCTACAATGAGCAGTTCTTC
cdr3_aa: CASSHGTSGSYNEQFF
d_call: TRBD2
j_call: TRBJ2-1
clone_size: .
v_call: TRBV7-2

cdr3_nt: TGTGTCAGCAGCCTACGGACTAGCGGTGAAGAGACCCAGTATTTT
cdr3_aa: CVSSLRTSGEETQYF
d_call: TRBD2
j_call: TRBJ2-3
clone_size: .
v_call: TRBV7-6

cdr3_nt: TGTGCCAGCAGCCCGGGACTGAATCGTAATTCACCCCTCCACTTT
cdr3_aa: CASSPGLNRNSPLHF
d_call: .
j_call: TRBJ1-6
clone_size: few
v_call: TRBV7-6

cdr3_nt: TGTGCCAGCAGAGGAGTGGCAGGGGAGGCGGTAGCCAAAAACATTCAGTACTTC
cdr3_aa: CASRGVAGEAVAKNIQYF
d_call: .
j_call: TRBJ2-4
clone_size: .
v_call: TRBV6-1

cdr3_nt: TGTGCCAGCAGCTTAGTGTTGAAGGGAGGCACTGAAGCTTTCTTT
cdr3_aa: CASSLVLKGGTEAFF
d_call: .
j_call: TRBJ1-1
clone_size: .
v_call: TRBV7-6

cdr3_nt: TGCGCCAGCAGCCCCTCGCGAGGTCTAGCGGGGGGCGGCAACTACAATGAGCAGTACTTC
cdr3_aa: CASSPSRGLAGGGNYNEQYF
d_call: TRBD2
j_call: TRBJ2-5
clone_size: .
v_call: TRBV10-1

cdr3_nt: TGCGCCAGCAGCTGGACAGGGTCGAATGAGCAGTTCTTC
cdr3_aa: CASSWTGSNEQFF
d_call: TRBD1
j_call: TRBJ2-1
clone_size: medium-sized
v_call: TRBV5-1

cdr3_nt: TGTGCCAGCAGGCAACAGGGGGAAGGTGAGCAGTTCTTC
cdr3_aa: CASRQQGEGEQFF
d_call: TRBD1
j_call: TRBJ2-1
clone_size: .
v_call: TRBV7-6

cdr3_nt: TGTGCCAGCAGACTAGCGGGAGGGAACAATGAGCAGTTCTTC
cdr3_aa: CASRLAGGNNEQFF
d_call: TRBD2
j_call: TRBJ2-1
clone_size: many
v_call: TRBV7-3

cdr3_nt: TGTGCCAGCAGCCCAGGAGTCTACAATGAGCAGTTCTTC
cdr3_aa: CASSPGVYNEQFF
d_call: .
j_call: TRBJ2-1
clone_size: .
v_call: TRBV7-3

cdr3_nt: TGCGCCAGCAGCTTGGCCGGCTCCTACGAGCAGTACTTC
cdr3_aa: CASSLAGSYEQYF
d_call: .
j_call: TRBJ2-7
clone_size: many
v_call: TRBV5-1

cdr3_nt: TGTGCCAGCAGCTTTCGACTAGTAGAGGACAATGAGCAGTACTTC
cdr3_aa: CASSFRLVEDNEQYF
d_call: .
j_call: TRBJ2-7
clone_size: .
v_call: TRBV7-9

cdr3_nt: TGTGCCAGCAGCCTTGGGGAGCCATTTCTCAGAGGTTACGAGCAGTACTTC
cdr3_aa: CASSLGEPFLRGYEQYF
d_call: .
j_call: TRBJ2-7
clone_size: medium-sized
v_call: TRBV5-8

cdr3_nt: TGTGCCAGCAGCCAGGTTTGGAGCTCACGGTACAATGAGCAGTTCTTC
cdr3_aa: CASSQVWSSRYNEQFF
d_call: .
j_call: TRBJ2-1
clone_size: .
v_call: TRBV7-2

cdr3_nt: TGTGCCAGCGCTCAAATCCCTCTCAGCGGGAGAGAGACCCAGTACTTC
cdr3_aa: CASAQIPLSGRETQYF
d_call: TRBD2
j_call: TRBJ2-5
clone_size: few
v_call: TRBV7-8

cdr3_nt: TGTGCCAGCAGCTTATTCGGACAAGTCGGGGTCAACTATGGCTACACCTTC
cdr3_aa: CASSLFGQVGVNYGYTF
d_call: .
j_call: TRBJ1-2
clone_size: .
v_call: TRBV11-2

cdr3_nt: TGTGCCAGCAGCCGAACCGGACTGCTTGGCACAGATACGCAGTATTTT
cdr3_aa: CASSRTGLLGTDTQYF
d_call: .
j_call: TRBJ2-3
clone_size: .
v_call: TRBV7-3

cdr3_nt: TGTGCCAGCAGTTTTACCGGGGCGGGAGGCCAAGAGACCCAGTACTTC
cdr3_aa: CASSFTGAGGQETQYF
d_call: TRBD2
j_call: TRBJ2-5
clone_size: .
v_call: TRBV12-3/TRBV12-4

cdr3_nt: TGTGCCAGCAGTGTAAACCCCAGGGTCTCCTCCTACGAGCAGTACTTC
cdr3_aa: CASSVNPRVSSYEQYF
d_call: .
j_call: TRBJ2-7
clone_size: .
v_call: TRBV6-2/TRBV6-3

cdr3_nt: TGTGCCAGCACCTGGGCCTTACTGGGGTATCAGCCCCAGCATTTT
cdr3_aa: CASTWALLGYQPQHF
d_call: .
j_call: TRBJ1-5
clone_size: once
v_call: TRBV6-1

cdr3_nt: TGTGCCAGCAGCTCCGGACTAGCGACAGATACGCAGTATTTT
cdr3_aa: CASSSGLATDTQYF
d_call: TRBD2
j_call: TRBJ2-3
clone_size: .
v_call: TRBV7-3

cdr3_nt: TGTGCCAGCAGACAGGTCCGCTACAATGAGCAGTACTTC
cdr3_aa: CASRQVRYNEQYF
d_call: .
j_call: TRBJ2-7
clone_size: many
v_call: TRBV28

cdr3_nt: TGTGCCAGCAGTTACAATGGGGGACAGCCCTACGAGCAGTACTTC
cdr3_aa: CASSYNGGQPYEQYF
d_call: TRBD1
j_call: TRBJ2-7
clone_size: many
v_call: TRBV6-6

cdr3_nt: TGTGCCAGCAGCTTTGTCATGAACACTGAAGCTTTCTTT
cdr3_aa: CASSFVMNTEAFF
d_call: .
j_call: TRBJ1-1
clone_size: .
v_call: TRBV11-1

cdr3_nt: TGTGCTAGCAGCTTAGATGCGGGGTACGAGCAGTATTTT
cdr3_aa: CASSLDAGYEQYF
d_call: .
j_call: TRBJ2-3
clone_size: .
v_call: TRBV7-7

cdr3_nt: TGTGCCAGTAGACACAGCGGGAGCTCCTACAATGAGCAGTTCTTC
cdr3_aa: CASRHSGSSYNEQFF
d_call: TRBD2
j_call: TRBJ2-1
clone_size: few
v_call: TRBV19

cdr3_nt: TGCGCCAGCAGCCCCGGGCGGACAGGAAGCACAGATACGCAGTATTTT
cdr3_aa: CASSPGRTGSTDTQYF
d_call: TRBD1
j_call: TRBJ2-3
clone_size: medium-sized
v_call: TRBV5-4

cdr3_nt: TGTACCAGCAGCTTACGAATCGGCGAGCAGTACTTC
cdr3_aa: CTSSLRIGEQYF
d_call: .
j_call: TRBJ2-7
clone_size: .
v_call: TRBV7-2

cdr3_nt: TGTGCCAGCAGCTGGGTAGGAGCTAGCGGGAGAACTAATGAGCAGTACTTC
cdr3_aa: CASSWVGASGRTNEQYF
d_call: TRBD2
j_call: TRBJ2-7
clone_size: many
v_call: TRBV7-9

cdr3_nt: TGTGCCAGCAGCTCGGGACAGGGTTACGAGACCCAGTACTTC
cdr3_aa: CASSSGQGYETQYF
d_call: TRBD1
j_call: TRBJ2-5
clone_size: few
v_call: TRBV7-6

cdr3_nt: TGTGCCAGCAGCTCCCCGTCAGATACGCAGTATTTT
cdr3_aa: CASSSPSDTQYF
d_call: .
j_call: TRBJ2-3
clone_size: .
v_call: TRBV6-1

cdr3_nt: TGTGCCAGCAGTTATATTATTATTTTC
cdr3_aa: CASSYIIIF
d_call: .
j_call: TRBJ2-1
clone_size: many
v_call: TRBV7-9

cdr3_nt: TGTGCCAGCTCAATGACAGGGAGCTCTGGGGCCAACGTCCTGACTTTC
cdr3_aa: CASSMTGSSGANVLTF
d_call: TRBD1
j_call: TRBJ2-6
clone_size: many
v_call: TRBV18

cdr3_nt: TGTGCCAGCAGTTTCGACACCAATCAGCCCCAGCATTTT
cdr3_aa: CASSFDTNQPQHF
d_call: .
j_call: TRBJ1-5
clone_size: .
v_call: TRBV6-5

cdr3_nt: TGTGCCAGCAGTTTAGGACTTCAAGAGACCCAGTACTTC
cdr3_aa: CASSLGLQETQYF
d_call: .
j_call: TRBJ2-5
clone_size: few
v_call: TRBV12-3/TRBV12-4

cdr3_nt: TGTGCCAGCAGTCCGCTCGAAGGGGTTCAGAGGGCAAATGAGCAGTTCTTC
cdr3_aa: CASSPLEGVQRANEQFF
d_call: .
j_call: TRBJ2-1
clone_size: .
v_call: TRBV6-1

cdr3_nt: TGTGCCAGCAGTGAAGGATACCTTATAGGCAATGAGCAGTTCTTC
cdr3_aa: CASSEGYLIGNEQFF
d_call: .
j_call: TRBJ2-1
clone_size: .
v_call: TRBV2

cdr3_nt: TGTGCCAGCAGCTCACTAGCGGGAGTTTACGAGCAGTACTTC
cdr3_aa: CASSSLAGVYEQYF
d_call: TRBD2
j_call: TRBJ2-7
clone_size: .
v_call: TRBV7-6

cdr3_nt: TGTGCCAGCAGCCCAGGTGGGCCTAATGAGCAGTTCTTC
cdr3_aa: CASSPGGPNEQFF
d_call: .
j_call: TRBJ2-1
clone_size: .
v_call: TRBV7-8

cdr3_nt: TGTGCCAGCAGCCGTGACACAGGGGGCATAAACATTCAGTACTTC
cdr3_aa: CASSRDTGGINIQYF
d_call: TRBD1
j_call: TRBJ2-4
clone_size: .
v_call: TRBV7-9

cdr3_nt: TGTGCCAGCAGTTTAAGGTCTCTAGCCTCCTACGAGCAGTACTTC
cdr3_aa: CASSLRSLASYEQYF
d_call: .
j_call: TRBJ2-7
clone_size: many
v_call: TRBV28

cdr3_nt: TGTGCCAGCAGTTATAATGGTGCGGAGACCCAGTACTTC
cdr3_aa: CASSYNGAETQYF
d_call: .
j_call: TRBJ2-5
clone_size: .
v_call: TRBV6-9

cdr3_nt: TGTGCCAGTGCACAGGGGGCGCTGACTGAAGCTTTATTC
cdr3_aa: CASAQGALTEALF
d_call: TRBD1
j_call: TRBJ2-5
clone_size: .
v_call: TRBV27

cdr3_nt: TGTGCCAGCAGTGCACAGGGGGGAAAGTATGGCTACACCTTC
cdr3_aa: CASSAQGGKYGYTF
d_call: TRBD1
j_call: TRBJ1-2
clone_size: medium-sized
v_call: TRBV6-1

cdr3_nt: TGTGCCAGCCGGGACAACTCCTACAATGAGCAGTTCTTC
cdr3_aa: CASRDNSYNEQFF
d_call: .
j_call: TRBJ2-1
clone_size: medium-sized
v_call: TRBV6-1